The rows below give T cell receptor beta chains drawn from one sample of a study of T-cell memory formation after mild COVID-19. MiXCR, applied by TCRdb to the 5' RACE reads, yields one record per CDR3 protein. Of over 500,000 distinct CDR3 sequences listed, approximately 15% were seen once; the top ten hold approximately 8.1%. Sequenced input: PBMCs or a T cell subset sorted from them (not recorded which). These receptors were obtained from an adult woman who had mild COVID-19 (a few samples of this study predate the infection). Cell type and time point are not known. The CDR3 runs from the conserved cysteine through the conserved F or W. Each record gives: V gene, D gene, J gene, clone size, CDR3 protein, CDR3 DNA. A D gene is named only where the DNA matches it firmly. The size of a clone is reported for some rows only, either as once, few or many, or as a class for expanded clones.

v_gene: TRBV6-2/TRBV6-3; d_gene: .; j_gene: TRBJ1-2; abundance: few; CDR3aa: CASSYSHATRVGGYTF; CDR3nt: TGTGCCAGCAGTTACTCCCACGCGACCCGCGTTGGCGGCTACACCTTC
v_gene: TRBV5-1; d_gene: .; j_gene: TRBJ1-2; abundance: .; CDR3aa: CASSSDSHLSYGYTF; CDR3nt: TGCGCCAGCAGCTCCGACAGTCACCTCTCCTATGGCTACACCTTC
v_gene: TRBV20-1; d_gene: TRBD2; j_gene: TRBJ2-7; abundance: .; CDR3aa: CSAGRLAGDGGEQYF; CDR3nt: TGCAGTGCTGGACGACTAGCGGGAGACGGGGGCGAGCAGTACTTC
v_gene: TRBV5-1; d_gene: TRBD2; j_gene: TRBJ2-3; abundance: .; CDR3aa: CASSLRRAGEVADTQYF; CDR3nt: TGCGCCAGCAGCCTCCGGCGGGCGGGAGAGGTCGCAGATACGCAGTATTTT
v_gene: TRBV7-3; d_gene: TRBD2; j_gene: TRBJ2-1; abundance: few; CDR3aa: CASSSGLERGEQFF; CDR3nt: TGTGCCAGCAGCTCGGGACTAGAGCGGGGTGAGCAGTTCTTC
v_gene: TRBV6-6; d_gene: .; j_gene: TRBJ1-2; abundance: few; CDR3aa: CASSYSGLDGYTF; CDR3nt: TGTGCCAGCAGTTACTCCGGTTTAGATGGCTACACCTTC
v_gene: TRBV24-1; d_gene: .; j_gene: TRBJ2-3; abundance: few; CDR3aa: CATSDPSTDTQYF; CDR3nt: TGTGCCACCAGTGACCCTAGCACAGATACGCAGTATTTT
v_gene: TRBV5-4; d_gene: TRBD2; j_gene: TRBJ2-1; abundance: few; CDR3aa: CASSLEGAGARNEQFF; CDR3nt: TGTGCCAGCAGCTTGGAAGGTGCGGGAGCTAGGAATGAGCAGTTCTTC
v_gene: TRBV7-6; d_gene: .; j_gene: TRBJ2-5; abundance: .; CDR3aa: CASSEGAEYRQETQYF; CDR3nt: TGTGCCAGCAGCGAAGGGGCCGAATATCGGCAAGAGACCCAGTACTTC
v_gene: TRBV7-9; d_gene: TRBD2; j_gene: TRBJ2-3; abundance: .; CDR3aa: CASSLARRGEFTDTQYF; CDR3nt: TGTGCCAGCAGCTTAGCGCGGCGGGGGGAGTTCACAGATACGCAGTATTTT
v_gene: TRBV20-1; d_gene: TRBD2; j_gene: TRBJ2-1; abundance: few; CDR3aa: CSARTSGLRNEQFF; CDR3nt: TGCAGTGCAAGGACTAGCGGGCTTCGCAATGAGCAGTTCTTC
v_gene: TRBV29-1; d_gene: .; j_gene: TRBJ1-1; abundance: .; CDR3aa: CSVSPNRGEAFF; CDR3nt: TGCAGCGTGTCACCAAATCGGGGTGAAGCTTTCTTT
v_gene: TRBV12-3/TRBV12-4; d_gene: TRBD2; j_gene: TRBJ2-3; abundance: .; CDR3aa: CASSFRLAGFTDTQYF; CDR3nt: TGTGCCAGCAGTTTTCGGCTAGCGGGGTTCACAGATACGCAGTATTTT
v_gene: TRBV5-1; d_gene: TRBD2; j_gene: TRBJ2-3; abundance: few; CDR3aa: CASSAEPPQSGRGTDTQYF; CDR3nt: TGCGCCAGCAGCGCGGAGCCCCCCCAGTCGGGGAGGGGCACAGATACGCAGTATTTT
v_gene: TRBV6-1; d_gene: .; j_gene: TRBJ2-5; abundance: .; CDR3aa: CASSVWGTQETQYF; CDR3nt: TGTGCCAGCAGTGTATGGGGGACCCAAGAGACCCAGTACTTC
v_gene: TRBV5-5; d_gene: .; j_gene: TRBJ1-1; abundance: few; CDR3aa: CASSLAYGTGLNTEAFF; CDR3nt: TGTGCCAGCAGCTTGGCCTACGGCACCGGCTTGAACACTGAAGCTTTCTTT
v_gene: TRBV5-5; d_gene: TRBD1; j_gene: TRBJ2-7; abundance: .; CDR3aa: CASSLGDSIDEQYF; CDR3nt: TGTGCCAGCAGCTTGGGGGACAGTATTGACGAGCAGTACTTC
v_gene: TRBV15; d_gene: TRBD1; j_gene: TRBJ2-7; abundance: many; CDR3aa: CATSRDRSSYEQYF; CDR3nt: TGTGCCACCAGCAGGGACAGGAGCTCCTACGAGCAGTACTTC
v_gene: TRBV6-4; d_gene: .; j_gene: TRBJ2-1; abundance: few; CDR3aa: CASSEGETSNEQFF; CDR3nt: TGTGCCAGCAGTGAAGGGGAAACTAGCAATGAGCAGTTCTTC
v_gene: TRBV9; d_gene: TRBD2; j_gene: TRBJ2-7; abundance: few; CDR3aa: CASSVGLAGGYEQYF; CDR3nt: TGTGCCAGCAGCGTAGGACTAGCGGGAGGATACGAGCAGTACTTC
v_gene: TRBV11-2; d_gene: .; j_gene: TRBJ1-6; abundance: .; CDR3aa: CASSPTGGERMDSPLHF; CDR3nt: TGTGCCAGCAGCCCAACGGGGGGAGAAAGAATGGATTCACCCCTCCACTTT
v_gene: TRBV7-2; d_gene: TRBD2; j_gene: TRBJ2-1; abundance: many; CDR3aa: CASSRLALRNEQFF; CDR3nt: TGTGCCAGCAGCCGACTAGCTCTTCGGAATGAGCAGTTCTTC
v_gene: TRBV29-1; d_gene: TRBD1; j_gene: TRBJ2-1; abundance: .; CDR3aa: CSVFGQGPYNEQFF; CDR3nt: TGCAGCGTTTTTGGACAGGGGCCCTACAATGAGCAGTTCTTC
v_gene: TRBV6-5; d_gene: .; j_gene: TRBJ1-2; abundance: few; CDR3aa: CASRPTGSAVGYTF; CDR3nt: TGTGCCAGCAGACCGACAGGCTCGGCGGTTGGCTACACCTTC
v_gene: TRBV4-1; d_gene: .; j_gene: TRBJ1-5; abundance: few; CDR3aa: CASSQEGQLKPQHF; CDR3nt: TGCGCCAGCAGCCAAGAGGGGCAGTTGAAGCCCCAGCATTTT
v_gene: TRBV7-8; d_gene: TRBD1; j_gene: TRBJ2-7; abundance: .; CDR3aa: CASSLARDSFTYEQYF; CDR3nt: TGTGCCAGCAGCTTAGCCCGGGACAGCTTCACCTACGAGCAGTACTTC
v_gene: TRBV7-9; d_gene: .; j_gene: TRBJ2-1; abundance: few; CDR3aa: CASRPTGPGLDNEQFF; CDR3nt: TGTGCCAGCAGACCGACCGGCCCCGGGCTTGACAATGAGCAGTTCTTC
v_gene: TRBV24-1; d_gene: .; j_gene: TRBJ2-1; abundance: .; CDR3aa: CATSDFRRDNEQFF; CDR3nt: TGTGCCACCAGTGATTTTCGGAGGGACAATGAGCAGTTCTTC
v_gene: TRBV14; d_gene: .; j_gene: TRBJ2-2; abundance: few; CDR3aa: CASSQVWGHPGELFF; CDR3nt: TGTGCCAGCAGCCAAGTCTGGGGGCACCCCGGGGAGCTGTTTTTT
v_gene: TRBV7-2; d_gene: TRBD2; j_gene: TRBJ2-3; abundance: .; CDR3aa: CASSRGLAGVGDTQYF; CDR3nt: TGTGCCAGCAGCCGTGGACTAGCGGGGGTAGGAGATACGCAGTATTTT
v_gene: TRBV15; d_gene: TRBD2; j_gene: TRBJ2-1; abundance: few; CDR3aa: CATSPRAGGGGNEQFF; CDR3nt: TGTGCCACCAGCCCCAGGGCCGGGGGGGGAGGTAATGAGCAGTTCTTC
v_gene: TRBV19; d_gene: .; j_gene: TRBJ2-7; abundance: .; CDR3aa: CASSISAQGAHEQYF; CDR3nt: .
v_gene: TRBV4-1; d_gene: .; j_gene: TRBJ1-1; abundance: .; CDR3aa: CASSQAHSRGKGTEAFF; CDR3nt: TGCGCCAGCAGCCAAGCCCACTCCAGGGGAAAGGGCACTGAAGCTTTCTTT
v_gene: TRBV20-1; d_gene: .; j_gene: TRBJ2-5; abundance: few; CDR3aa: CSAGHRQETQYF; CDR3nt: TGCAGTGCCGGACACCGCCAAGAGACCCAGTACTTC
v_gene: TRBV3-1; d_gene: .; j_gene: TRBJ1-5; abundance: .; CDR3aa: CASSPPPGQPQHF; CDR3nt: TGTGCCAGCAGCCCCCCTCCGGGGCAGCCCCAGCATTTT